The clone carrying this TCR beta chain was detected only a few times. Its antigen is undetermined. The data were taken from a study of T cell repertoires in cytomegalovirus infection. Study-wide background: Public signatures in TCR beta pointed to CMV infection and matching HLA type. Study-wide findings and caveats: The ex vivo response showed dominance by HLA-C-restricted CMV-specific TCR beta clonotypes. The study identified carriers of CMV plus the relevant HLA from cumulative public TCR beta family frequency.

In germline, CDR1 is SGHAT, CDR2 FQNNGV. The V gene end was trimmed by 5 bases and the J gene end by 5 bases; junction bases not matched to a gene: 14. The CDR3 totals 16 residues. Using its own MiXCR run on the reads, TCRdb lists one record per CDR3 protein. This sample has about 570,000 distinct CDR3 sequences, with approximately 40% found just once. The sample consisted of cultured PBMCs, taken from culture after CMV antigen stimulation. The TCR was taken from a human donor in good health (CMV status not recorded). Some clones in this sample may be carry-over from other donors' samples. This chain connects TRBV11-2 to TRBJ2-5; TRBD1 agrees at 7 bases. The CDR3 DNA reads as TGTGCCAGCAGCACACACCGGGACAGTCTGTTGGAGACCCAGTACTTC. This gives the protein CASSTHRDSLLETQYF.